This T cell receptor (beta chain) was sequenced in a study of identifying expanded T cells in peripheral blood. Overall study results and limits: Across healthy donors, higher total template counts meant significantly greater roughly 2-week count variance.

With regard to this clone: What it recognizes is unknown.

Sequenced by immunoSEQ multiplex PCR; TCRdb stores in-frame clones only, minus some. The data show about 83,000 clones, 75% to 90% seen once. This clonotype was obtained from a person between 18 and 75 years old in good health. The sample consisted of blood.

CDR3 in DNA: TGCAGTGTGGACATCGAAGACATTCAGTACTTC. Translation gives CSVDIEDIQYF. V and J are TRBV20-1 and TRBJ2-4; maybe TRBD1 (5 bases). Germline CDR1 is DFQATT and CDR2 is SNEGSKA (reference sequence). With 7 bases removed from V and 8 bases from J, the gap between germline ends came to 12 bases. This CDR3 is 11 amino acids long.